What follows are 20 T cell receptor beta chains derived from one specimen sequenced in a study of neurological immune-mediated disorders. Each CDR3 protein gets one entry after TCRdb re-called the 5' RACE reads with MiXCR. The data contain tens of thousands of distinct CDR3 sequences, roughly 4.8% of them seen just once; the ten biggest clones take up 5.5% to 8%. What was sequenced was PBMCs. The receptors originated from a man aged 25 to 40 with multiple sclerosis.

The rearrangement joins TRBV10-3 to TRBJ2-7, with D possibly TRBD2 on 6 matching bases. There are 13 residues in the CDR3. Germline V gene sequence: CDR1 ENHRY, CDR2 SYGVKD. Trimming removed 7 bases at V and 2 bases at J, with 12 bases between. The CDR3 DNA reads TGTGCCATCACGAGGGACTTGACCTACGAGCAGTACTTC. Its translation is CAITRDLTYEQYF.

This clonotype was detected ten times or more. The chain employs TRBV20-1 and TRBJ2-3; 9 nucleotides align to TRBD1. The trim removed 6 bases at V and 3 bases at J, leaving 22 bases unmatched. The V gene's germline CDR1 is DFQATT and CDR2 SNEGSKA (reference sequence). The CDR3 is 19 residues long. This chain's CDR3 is CSAEVRTGVGGAGTDTQYF. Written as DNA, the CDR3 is TGCAGTGCGGAAGTCCGGACAGGGGTAGGAGGAGCGGGGACAGATACGCAGTATTTT.

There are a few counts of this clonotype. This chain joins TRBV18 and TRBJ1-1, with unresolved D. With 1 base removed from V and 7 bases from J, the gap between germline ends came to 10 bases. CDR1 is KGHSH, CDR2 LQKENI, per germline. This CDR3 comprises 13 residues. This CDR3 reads CASSPQVGDEAFF. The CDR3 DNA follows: TGTGCCAGCTCACCACAAGTCGGGGATGAAGCTTTCTTT.

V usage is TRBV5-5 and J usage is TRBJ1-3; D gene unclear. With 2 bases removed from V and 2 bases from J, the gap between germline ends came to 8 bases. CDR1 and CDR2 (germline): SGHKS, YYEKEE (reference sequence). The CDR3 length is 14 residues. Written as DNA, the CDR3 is TGTGCCAGCAGCTTTGGGCCGGCTGGAAACACCATATATTTT. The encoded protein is CASSFGPAGNTIYF.

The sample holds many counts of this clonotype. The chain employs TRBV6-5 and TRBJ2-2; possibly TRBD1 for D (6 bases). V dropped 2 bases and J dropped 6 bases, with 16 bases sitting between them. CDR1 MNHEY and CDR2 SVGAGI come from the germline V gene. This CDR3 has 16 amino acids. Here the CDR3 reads CASSYRLTGIAGELFF. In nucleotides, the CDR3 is TGTGCCAGCAGTTACCGCTTAACAGGGATCGCCGGGGAGCTGTTTTTT.

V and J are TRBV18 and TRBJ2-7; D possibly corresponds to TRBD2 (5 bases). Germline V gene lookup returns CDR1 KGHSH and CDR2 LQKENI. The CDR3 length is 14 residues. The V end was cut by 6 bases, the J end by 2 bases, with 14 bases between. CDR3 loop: CASSIGVGTYEQYF. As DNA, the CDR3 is TGTGCCAGCTCTATCGGGGTTGGAACCTACGAGCAGTACTTC.

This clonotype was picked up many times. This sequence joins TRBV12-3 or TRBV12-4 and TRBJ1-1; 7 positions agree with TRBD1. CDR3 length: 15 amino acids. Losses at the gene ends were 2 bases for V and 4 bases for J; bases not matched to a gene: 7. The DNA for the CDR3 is TGTGCCAGCAGTTTACGAGGGCAGGGGGGCACTGAAGCTTTCTTT. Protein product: CASSLRGQGGTEAFF.

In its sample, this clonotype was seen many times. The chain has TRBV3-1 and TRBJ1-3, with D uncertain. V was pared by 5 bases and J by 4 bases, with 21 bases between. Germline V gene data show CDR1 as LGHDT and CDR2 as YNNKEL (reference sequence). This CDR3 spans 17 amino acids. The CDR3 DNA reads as TGTGCCAGCAGCTATCAACAAGGTTCAATAGCAGGAAACACCATATATTTT. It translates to CASSYQQGSIAGNTIYF.

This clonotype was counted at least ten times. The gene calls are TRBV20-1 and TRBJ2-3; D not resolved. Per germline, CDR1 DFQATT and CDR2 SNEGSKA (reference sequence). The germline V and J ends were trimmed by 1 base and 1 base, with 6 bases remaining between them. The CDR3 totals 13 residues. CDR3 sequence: CSARVPGTDTQYF. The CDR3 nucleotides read TGCAGTGCTAGAGTTCCGGGCACAGATACGCAGTATTTT.

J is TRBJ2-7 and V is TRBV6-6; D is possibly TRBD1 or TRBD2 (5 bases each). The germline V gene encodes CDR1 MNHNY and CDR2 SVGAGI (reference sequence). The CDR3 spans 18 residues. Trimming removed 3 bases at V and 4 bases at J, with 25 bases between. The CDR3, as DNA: TGTGCCAGCAGTTATCAGTCCCCCGGCAGGATGGGACCATACGAGCAGTACTTC. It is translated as CASSYQSPGRMGPYEQYF.

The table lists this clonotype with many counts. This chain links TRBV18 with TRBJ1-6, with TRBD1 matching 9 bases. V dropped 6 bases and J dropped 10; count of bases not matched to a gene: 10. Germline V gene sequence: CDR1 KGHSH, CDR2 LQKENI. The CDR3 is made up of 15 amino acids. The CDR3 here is CASSGGQGLGSPLHF. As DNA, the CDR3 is TGTGCCAGCTCCGGCGGACAGGGGTTAGGATCACCCCTCCACTTT. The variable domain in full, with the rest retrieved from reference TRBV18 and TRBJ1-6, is NAGVMQNPRHLVRRRGQEARLRCSPMKGHSHVYWYRQLPEEGLKFMVYLQKENIIDESGMPKERFSAEFPKEGPSILRIQQVVRGDSAAYFCASSGGQGLGSPLHFGNGTRLTVT.

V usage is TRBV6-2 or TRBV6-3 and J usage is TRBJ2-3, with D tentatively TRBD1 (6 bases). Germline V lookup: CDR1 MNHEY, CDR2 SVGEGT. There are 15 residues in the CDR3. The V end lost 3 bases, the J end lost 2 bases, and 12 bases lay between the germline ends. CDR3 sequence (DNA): TGTGCCAGCAGTTATTCAGGGGAGCCCACAGATACGCAGTATTTT. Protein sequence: CASSYSGEPTDTQYF.

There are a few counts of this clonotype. The CDR3, as DNA: TGTAGCAATCAGCCCCAGCATTTT. This translates into CSNQPQHF. V gene TRBV15 combines with J gene TRBJ1-5; unclear D gene. Germline V gene sequence: CDR1 LNHNV, CDR2 YYDKDF (reference sequence). This CDR3 region has 8 residues.

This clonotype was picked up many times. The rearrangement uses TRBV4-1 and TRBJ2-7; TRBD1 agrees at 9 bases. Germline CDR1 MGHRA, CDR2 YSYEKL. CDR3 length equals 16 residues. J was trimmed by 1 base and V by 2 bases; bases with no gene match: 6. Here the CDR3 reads CASSQLGTGSSYEQYF. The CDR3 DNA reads TGCGCCAGCAGCCAACTCGGGACAGGGAGTTCCTACGAGCAGTACTTC.

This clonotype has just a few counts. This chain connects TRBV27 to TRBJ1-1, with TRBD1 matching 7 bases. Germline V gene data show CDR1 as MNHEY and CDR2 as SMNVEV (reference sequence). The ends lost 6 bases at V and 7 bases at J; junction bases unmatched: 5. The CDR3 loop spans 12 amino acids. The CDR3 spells CASRNYRGEAFF. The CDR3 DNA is TGTGCCAGCAGGAATTACAGGGGTGAAGCTTTCTTT.

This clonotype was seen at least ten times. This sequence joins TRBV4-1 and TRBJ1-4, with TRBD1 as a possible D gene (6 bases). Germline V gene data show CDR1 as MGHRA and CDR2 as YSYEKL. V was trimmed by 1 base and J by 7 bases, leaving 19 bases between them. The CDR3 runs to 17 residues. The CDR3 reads CASSQAFGGGSSEKLFF. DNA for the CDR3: TGCGCCAGCAGCCAAGCCTTTGGAGGGGGTTCTAGTGAAAAACTGTTTTTT.

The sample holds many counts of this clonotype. The chain's CDR3 is CASSLAGKWNTGELFF. The CDR3 DNA follows: TGTGCCAGCAGCTTAGCAGGGAAGTGGAACACCGGGGAGCTGTTTTTT. The chain has TRBV7-2 and TRBJ2-2; no reliable D call. The germline V gene encodes CDR1 SGHTA and CDR2 FQGNSA. The V end was cut by 0 bases, the J end by 1 base, with 9 bases between. The CDR3 is 16 amino acids.

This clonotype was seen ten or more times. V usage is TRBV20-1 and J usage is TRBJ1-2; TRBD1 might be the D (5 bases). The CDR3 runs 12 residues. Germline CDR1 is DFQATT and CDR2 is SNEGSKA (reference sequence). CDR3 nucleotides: TGCTTGTTAGGGGATCCTAACTATGGCTACACCTTC. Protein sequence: CLLGDPNYGYTF.

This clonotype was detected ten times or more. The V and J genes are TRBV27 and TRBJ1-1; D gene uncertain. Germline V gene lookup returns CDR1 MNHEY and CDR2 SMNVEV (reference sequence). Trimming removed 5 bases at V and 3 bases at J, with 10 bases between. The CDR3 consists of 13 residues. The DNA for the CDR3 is TGTGCCAGCAGTCTAAACAGATACACTGAAGCTTTCTTT. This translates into CASSLNRYTEAFF.

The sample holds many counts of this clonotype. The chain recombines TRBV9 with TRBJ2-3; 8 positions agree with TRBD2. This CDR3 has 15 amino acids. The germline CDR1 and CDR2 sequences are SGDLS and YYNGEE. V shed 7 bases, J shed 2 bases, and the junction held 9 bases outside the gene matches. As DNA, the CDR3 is TGTGCCAGCGGAGTAGTAGCGGGAACCACAGATACGCAGTATTTT. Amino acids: CASGVVAGTTDTQYF.